Here is one T cell receptor (beta chain) with its context. This clonotype was seen only once. The specificity of this receptor is unknown. No per-base quality is available; no much larger clone lies one base away. A single read is weak support. RNA was extracted using the RNeasy kit, and roughly 0.5 to 1 ug of the RNA was reverse transcribed with random hexamers. TCR beta CDR3 regions were amplified with the immunoSEQ multiplex PCR assay covering 54 Vbeta and 13 Jbeta segments. PCR amplification bias was corrected using a synthetic template baseline for primer optimization and computational correction. The published analysis was carried out like this. Reads were assigned to V, D and J genes according to IMGT and analyzed in immunoSEQ Analyzer, with only productive sequences retained. To calculate clonality, Shannon entropy was normalized by log2 of the number of productive unique sequences and then subtracted from one. Public and private clones were assessed among the 100 most prevalent clones of each patient and control. A clone was defined as Susac-specific if it was absent from the healthy and MS cohorts, from 1052 published viral clones and from other ImmuneACCESS disease sequences. The public reads were quality trimmed at Q25 with fastp and then assembled into clones with MiXCR by TCRdb, keeping productive beta chains. Rows with one shared CDR3 protein collapse into an entry with the most common genes and DNA. These V and J calls derive from TCRdb rather than the authors' analysis. The sample table lists about 210,000 distinct CDR3 sequences, about 96% of them with a count of one. The ten largest clones represent 0.085% to 0.095% of the sample.

Peripheral blood CD8+ and CD4+ T cells from healthy donors, Susac syndrome patients and multiple sclerosis patients were profiled by high-throughput TCR beta sequencing. Treatment-naive patients with stable or active relapsing-remitting disease fulfilling revised McDonald criteria were used as multiple sclerosis controls. Bulk CD8+ and CD4+ T cells were purified by magnetic negative isolation, while CD8+ TEMRA cells were enriched using FACS. Blood was collected in EDTA tubes and processed within 24 hours, with PBMCs isolated through density gradient centrifugation. PBMCs intended for TCR sequencing were cryopreserved in liquid nitrogen and thawed later in a water bath at 37 degrees C. Purity of sorted or isolated CD4+, CD8+ and CD8+ TEMRA cells was at least 90%. This entry comes from a study of CD8 T cells in Susac syndrome (dated by TCRdb to between 2017 and 2020). Background for the entire study: Repertoire sequencing was used to test whether CD8+ T cell activation and differentiation in Susac syndrome was antigen driven.

Including the terminal cysteine and phenylalanine, the CDR3 comprises 16 residues. Only CDR3 DNA remains: 48 bases, in frame from the first base. V sheds 4 bases and J sheds 5 bases, leaving 22 bases between their ends. The germline V gene provides CDR1 SGHDT and CDR2 YYEEEE. What the authors observed across the whole study: The study acknowledged that relatively few individuals were included in the TCR sequencing and HLA analysis.

This receptor was taken from a human donor with multiple sclerosis. Sequencing was done on a sample of CD4+ T cells from PBMCs. Rearrangement joined TRBV5-6 to TRBJ2-7; the D element might be TRBD1 or TRBD2, as each aligns at 6 bases. The CDR3 protein is CASSRREGLGGHEQYF. The DNA reads as follows: TGTGCCAGCAGCCGCCGGGAAGGTTTGGGGGGCCACGAGCAGTACTTC.